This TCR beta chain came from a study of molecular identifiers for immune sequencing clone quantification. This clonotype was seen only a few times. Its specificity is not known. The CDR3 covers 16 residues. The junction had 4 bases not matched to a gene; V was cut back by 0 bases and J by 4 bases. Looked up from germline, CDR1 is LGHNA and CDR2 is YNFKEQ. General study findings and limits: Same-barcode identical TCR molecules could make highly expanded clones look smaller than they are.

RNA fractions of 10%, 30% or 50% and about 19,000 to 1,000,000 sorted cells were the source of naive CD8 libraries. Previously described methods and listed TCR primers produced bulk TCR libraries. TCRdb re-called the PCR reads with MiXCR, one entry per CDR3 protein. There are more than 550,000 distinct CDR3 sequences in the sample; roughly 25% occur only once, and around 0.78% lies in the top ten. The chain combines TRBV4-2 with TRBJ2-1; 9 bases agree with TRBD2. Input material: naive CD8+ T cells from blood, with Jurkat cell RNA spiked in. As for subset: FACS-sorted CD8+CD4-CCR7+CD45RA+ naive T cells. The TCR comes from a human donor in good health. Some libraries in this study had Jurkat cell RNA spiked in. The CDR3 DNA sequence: TGTGCCAGCAGCCAAGATTACCTAGCGGGGTACAATGAGCAGTTCTTC. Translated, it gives CASSQDYLAGYNEQFF.